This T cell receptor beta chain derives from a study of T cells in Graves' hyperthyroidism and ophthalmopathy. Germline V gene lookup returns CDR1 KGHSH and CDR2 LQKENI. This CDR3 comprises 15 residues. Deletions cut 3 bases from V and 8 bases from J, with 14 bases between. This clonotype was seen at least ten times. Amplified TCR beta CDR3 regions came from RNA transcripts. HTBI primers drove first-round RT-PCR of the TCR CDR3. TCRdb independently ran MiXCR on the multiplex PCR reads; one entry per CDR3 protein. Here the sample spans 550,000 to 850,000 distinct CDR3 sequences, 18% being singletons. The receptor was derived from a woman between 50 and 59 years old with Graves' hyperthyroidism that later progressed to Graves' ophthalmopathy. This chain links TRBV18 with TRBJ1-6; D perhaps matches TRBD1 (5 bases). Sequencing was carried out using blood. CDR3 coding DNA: TGTGCCAGCTCACCCCCGGGGACGGGGTATTCACCCCTCCACTTT. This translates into CASSPPGTGYSPLHF.